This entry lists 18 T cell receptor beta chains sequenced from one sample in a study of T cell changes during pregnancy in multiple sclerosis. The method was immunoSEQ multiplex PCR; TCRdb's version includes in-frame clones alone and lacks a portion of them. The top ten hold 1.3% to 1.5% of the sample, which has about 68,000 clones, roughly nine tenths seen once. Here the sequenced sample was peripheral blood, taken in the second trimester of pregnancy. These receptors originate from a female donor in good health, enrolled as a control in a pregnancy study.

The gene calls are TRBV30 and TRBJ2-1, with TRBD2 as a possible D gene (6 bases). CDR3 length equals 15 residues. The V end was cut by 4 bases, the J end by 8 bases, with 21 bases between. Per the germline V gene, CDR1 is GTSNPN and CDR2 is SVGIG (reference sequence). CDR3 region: CAWTSNGGAVYEQFF. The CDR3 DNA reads TGTGCCTGGACCTCCAACGGAGGGGCCGTCTATGAGCAGTTCTTC.

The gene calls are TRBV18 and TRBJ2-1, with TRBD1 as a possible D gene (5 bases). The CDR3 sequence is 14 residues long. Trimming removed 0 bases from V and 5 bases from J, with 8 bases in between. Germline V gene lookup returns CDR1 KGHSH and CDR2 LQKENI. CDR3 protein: CASSPPHRNNEQFF. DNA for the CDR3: TGTGCCAGCTCACCACCTCACAGGAACAATGAGCAGTTCTTC.

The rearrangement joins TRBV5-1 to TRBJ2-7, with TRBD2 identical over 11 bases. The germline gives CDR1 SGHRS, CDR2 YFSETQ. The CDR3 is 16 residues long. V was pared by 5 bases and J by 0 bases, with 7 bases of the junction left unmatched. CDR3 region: CASRAGLADSSYEQYF. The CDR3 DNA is TGCGCCAGCAGGGCGGGACTAGCGGATAGCTCCTACGAGCAGTACTTC.

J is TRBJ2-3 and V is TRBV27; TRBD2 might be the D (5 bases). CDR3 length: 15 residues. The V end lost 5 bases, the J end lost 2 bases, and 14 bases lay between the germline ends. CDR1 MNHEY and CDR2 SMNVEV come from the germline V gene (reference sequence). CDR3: CASSGFVDFTDTQYF. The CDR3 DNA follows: TGTGCCAGCAGTGGGTTTGTGGACTTCACAGATACGCAGTATTTT.

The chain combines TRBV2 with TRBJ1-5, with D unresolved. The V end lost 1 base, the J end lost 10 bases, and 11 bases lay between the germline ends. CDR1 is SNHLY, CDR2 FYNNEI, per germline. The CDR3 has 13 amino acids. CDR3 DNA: TGTGCCAGCAGTGAAGGGGGAGGTAGTCCCCAGCATTTT. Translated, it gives CASSEGGGSPQHF.

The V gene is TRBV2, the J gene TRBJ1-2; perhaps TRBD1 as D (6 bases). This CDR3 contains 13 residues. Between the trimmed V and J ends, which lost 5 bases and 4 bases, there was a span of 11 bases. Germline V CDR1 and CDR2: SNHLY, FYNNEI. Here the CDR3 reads CASSPQGPYGYTF. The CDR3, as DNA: TGTGCCAGCAGTCCACAGGGCCCCTATGGCTACACCTTC.

The CDR3 nucleotides read TGTGCCAGCACCCTCCAGGTGATTAACACTGAAGCTTTCTTT. Protein sequence: CASTLQVINTEAFF. The chain is built from TRBV28 and TRBJ1-1; D gene unclear. Germline V gives CDR1 MDHEN, CDR2 SYDVKM. The CDR3 totals 14 residues. Trimming took 7 bases from V and 2 from J, leaving 14 bases between them.

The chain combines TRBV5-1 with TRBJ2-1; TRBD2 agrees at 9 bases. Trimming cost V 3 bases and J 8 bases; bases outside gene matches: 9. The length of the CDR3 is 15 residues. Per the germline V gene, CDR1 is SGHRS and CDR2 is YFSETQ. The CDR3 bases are TGCGCCAGCAGCTCCGGAGGACTAGCGTACGATGAGCAGTTCTTC. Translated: CASSSGGLAYDEQFF. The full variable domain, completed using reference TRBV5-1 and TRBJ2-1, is KAGVTQTPRYLIKTRGQQVTLSCSPISGHRSVSWYQQTPGQGLQFLFEYFSETQRNKGNFPGRFSGRQFSNSRSEMNVSTLELGDSALYLCASSSGGLAYDEQFFGPGTRLTVL.

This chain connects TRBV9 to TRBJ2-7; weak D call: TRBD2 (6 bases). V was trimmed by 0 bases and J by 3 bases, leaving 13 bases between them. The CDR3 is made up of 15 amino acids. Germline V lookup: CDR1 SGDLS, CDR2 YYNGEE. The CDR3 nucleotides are TGTGCCAGCAGCGTAGGACACGGGAGATACTACGAGCAGTACTTC. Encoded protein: CASSVGHGRYYEQYF.

CDR3 in amino acids: CASHSETYNEQFF. The CDR3 DNA reads TGTGCCAGTCATAGCGAAACCTACAATGAGCAGTTCTTC. J is TRBJ2-1 and V is TRBV2, with a possible D match to TRBD2 (5 bases). The ends were cut back, 9 bases at V and 2 bases at J, with 11 bases in the middle. CDR1 is SNHLY and CDR2 is FYNNEI in the germline V gene. The CDR3 extends over 13 amino acids.

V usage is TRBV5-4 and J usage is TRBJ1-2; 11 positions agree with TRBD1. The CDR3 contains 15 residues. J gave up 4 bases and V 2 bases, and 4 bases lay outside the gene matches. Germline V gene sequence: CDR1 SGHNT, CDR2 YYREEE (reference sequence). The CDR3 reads CASSLGQGALYGYTF. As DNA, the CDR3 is TGTGCCAGCAGCTTAGGACAGGGGGCGCTCTATGGCTACACCTTC.

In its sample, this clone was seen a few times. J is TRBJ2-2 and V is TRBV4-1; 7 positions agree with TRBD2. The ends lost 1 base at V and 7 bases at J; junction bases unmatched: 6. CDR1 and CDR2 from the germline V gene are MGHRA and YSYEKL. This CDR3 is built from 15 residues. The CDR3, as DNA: TGCGCCAGCAGCCAAGCCGAGGGAGGGTTCGGGGAGCTGTTTTTT. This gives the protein CASSQAEGGFGELFF.

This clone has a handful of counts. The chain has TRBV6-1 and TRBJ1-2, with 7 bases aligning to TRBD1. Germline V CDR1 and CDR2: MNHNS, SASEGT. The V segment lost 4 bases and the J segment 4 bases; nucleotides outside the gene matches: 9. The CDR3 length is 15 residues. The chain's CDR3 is CASSAEATGRYGYTF. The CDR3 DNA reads TGTGCCAGCAGTGCCGAAGCGACAGGGCGCTATGGCTACACCTTC.

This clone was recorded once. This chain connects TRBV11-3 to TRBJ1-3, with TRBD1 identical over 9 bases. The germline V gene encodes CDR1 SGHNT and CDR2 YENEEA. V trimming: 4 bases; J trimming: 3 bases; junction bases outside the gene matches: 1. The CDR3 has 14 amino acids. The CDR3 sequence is CASSSGQGGNTIYF. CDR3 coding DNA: TGTGCCAGCAGCTCGGGACAGGGTGGAAACACCATATATTTT. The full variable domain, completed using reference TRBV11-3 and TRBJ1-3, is EAGVVQSPRYKIIEKKQPVAFWCNPISGHNTLYWYLQNLGQGPELLIRYENEEAVDDSQLPKDRFSAERLKGVDSTLKIQPAELGDSAVYLCASSSGQGGNTIYFGEGSWLTVV.

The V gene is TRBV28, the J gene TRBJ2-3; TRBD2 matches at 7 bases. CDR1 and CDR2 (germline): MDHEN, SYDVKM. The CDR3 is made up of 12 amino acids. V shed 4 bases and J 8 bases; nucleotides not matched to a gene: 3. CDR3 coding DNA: TGTGCCAGCAGTTCTAGCGGCCTTACGCAGTATTTT. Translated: CASSSSGLTQYF.

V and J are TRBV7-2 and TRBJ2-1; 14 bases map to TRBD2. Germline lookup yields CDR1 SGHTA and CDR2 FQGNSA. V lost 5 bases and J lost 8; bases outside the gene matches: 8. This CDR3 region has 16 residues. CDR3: CASSKAGTSGSYEQFF. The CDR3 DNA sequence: TGTGCCAGCAGCAAAGCCGGGACTAGCGGGAGCTATGAGCAGTTCTTC.

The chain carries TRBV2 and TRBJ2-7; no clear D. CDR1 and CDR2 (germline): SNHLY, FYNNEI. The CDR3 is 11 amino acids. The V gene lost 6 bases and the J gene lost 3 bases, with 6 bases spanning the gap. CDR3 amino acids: CASRSYYEQYF. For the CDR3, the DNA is TGTGCCAGCAGATCTTACTACGAGCAGTACTTC.

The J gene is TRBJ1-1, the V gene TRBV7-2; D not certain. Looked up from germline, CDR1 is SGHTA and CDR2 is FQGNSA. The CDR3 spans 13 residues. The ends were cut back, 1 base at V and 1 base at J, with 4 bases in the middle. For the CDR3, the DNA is TGTGCCAGCAGCTTAGGACAGAACACTGAAGCTTTCTTT. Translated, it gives CASSLGQNTEAFF.